The T cell receptor (beta chain) described here comes from a study of cytomegalovirus exposure and HLA in healthy donors. The study, taken as a whole, reports: Later, an analysis found that common viral pathogens appeared to be linked with several of the most significant clusters. The records held CMV serostatus as the only immune exposure information.

Researchers ran the PCR with 60 Vbeta and 13 Jbeta primers. The repertoire was sequenced with immunoSEQ multiplex PCR; TCRdb's copy has only in-frame clones and lacks some. The table shows approximately 190,000 clones, with roughly 80% occurring only once. This clone was seen more than once but under ten times. Its antigen is unknown. Trimming cost V 7 bases and J 0 bases; bases outside gene matches: 5. Germline V gene sequence: CDR1 SNHLY, CDR2 FYNNEI. The CDR3 loop spans 14 amino acids. Material for sequencing was PBMCs. This TCR was sampled from a woman aged 45-65 years in good health and CMV-seropositive. The chain uses TRBV2 and TRBJ2-7; 8 nucleotides line up with TRBD1. The CDR3 DNA reads as TGTGCCAGCACTGGACAGGGAAGCTCCTACGAGCAGTACTTC. Translating gives CASTGQGSSYEQYF.